This T cell receptor (beta chain) came from a study of blood T cell repertoires in COVID-19. Profiled with immunoSEQ multiplex PCR; TCRdb holds only in-frame clones, not every one. The sample includes fewer than 250,000 clones, approximately 88% of them seen just once. Sequencing input: PBMCs or T cells enriched from blood (not recorded which). The receptor comes from a woman under 30 who had recovered from COVID-19.

CDR3 sequence (DNA): TGTGCCAGCAGCTTGACAGGGGGCAGTACCTATGGCTACACCTTC. Translated, it gives CASSLTGGSTYGYTF. The chain employs TRBV25-1 and TRBJ1-2, with TRBD1 identical over 10 bases. In germline, CDR1 is MGHDK, CDR2 SYGVNS. This CDR3 has 15 residues. J gave up 4 bases and V 6 bases, and 8 bases lay outside the gene matches.